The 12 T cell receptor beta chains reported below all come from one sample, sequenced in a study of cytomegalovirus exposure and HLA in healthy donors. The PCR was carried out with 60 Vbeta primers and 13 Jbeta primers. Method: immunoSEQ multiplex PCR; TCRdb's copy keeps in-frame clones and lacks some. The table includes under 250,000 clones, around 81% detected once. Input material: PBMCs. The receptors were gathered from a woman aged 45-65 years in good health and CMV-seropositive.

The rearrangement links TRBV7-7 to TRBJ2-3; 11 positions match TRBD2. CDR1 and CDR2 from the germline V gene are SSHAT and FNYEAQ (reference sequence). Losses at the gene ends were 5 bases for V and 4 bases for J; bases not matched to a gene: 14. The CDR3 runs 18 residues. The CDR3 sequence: CASSRGLAGGSEADTQYF. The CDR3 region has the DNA TGTGCCAGCAGCCGGGGGCTAGCGGGGGGTTCTGAGGCAGATACGCAGTATTTT.

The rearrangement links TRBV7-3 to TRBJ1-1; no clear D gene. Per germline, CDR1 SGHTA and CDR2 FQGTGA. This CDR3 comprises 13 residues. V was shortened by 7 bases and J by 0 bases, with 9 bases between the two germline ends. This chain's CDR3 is CASKKLMNTEAFF. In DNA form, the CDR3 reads TGTGCCAGCAAGAAGCTCATGAACACTGAAGCTTTCTTT.

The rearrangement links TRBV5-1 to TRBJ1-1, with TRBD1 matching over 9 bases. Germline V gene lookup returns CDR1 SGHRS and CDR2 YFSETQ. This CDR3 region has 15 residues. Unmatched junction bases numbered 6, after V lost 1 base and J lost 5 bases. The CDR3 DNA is TGCGCCAGCAGCTTGCATGGGACAGGGCAAACTGAAGCTTTCTTT. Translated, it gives CASSLHGTGQTEAFF.

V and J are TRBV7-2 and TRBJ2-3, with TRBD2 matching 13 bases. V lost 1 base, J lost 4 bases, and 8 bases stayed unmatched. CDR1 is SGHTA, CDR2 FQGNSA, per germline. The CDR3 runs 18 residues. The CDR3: CASSLVTSGGLAADTQYF. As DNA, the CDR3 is TGTGCCAGCAGCTTAGTGACTAGCGGGGGGCTTGCAGCAGATACGCAGTATTTT.

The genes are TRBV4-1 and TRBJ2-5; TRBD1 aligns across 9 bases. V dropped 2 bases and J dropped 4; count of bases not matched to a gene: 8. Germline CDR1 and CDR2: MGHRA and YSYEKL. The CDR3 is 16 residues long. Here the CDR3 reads CASSQMLQGARETQYF. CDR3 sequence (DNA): TGCGCCAGCAGCCAAATGTTACAGGGGGCGCGAGAGACCCAGTACTTC.

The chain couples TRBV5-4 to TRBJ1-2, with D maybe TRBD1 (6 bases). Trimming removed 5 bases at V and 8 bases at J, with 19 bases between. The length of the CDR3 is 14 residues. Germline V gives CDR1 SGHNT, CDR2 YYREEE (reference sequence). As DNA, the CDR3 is TGTGCCAGCAGACAATACAGGGTGGGCCGCGGCTACACCTTC. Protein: CASRQYRVGRGYTF.

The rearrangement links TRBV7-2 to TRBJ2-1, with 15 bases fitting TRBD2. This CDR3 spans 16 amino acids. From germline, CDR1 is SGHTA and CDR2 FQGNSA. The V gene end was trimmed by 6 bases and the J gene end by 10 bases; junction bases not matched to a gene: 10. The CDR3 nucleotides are TGTGCCAGCAGGGCTACCGGGACTAGCGGGGGGTGGGAGCAGTTCTTC. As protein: CASRATGTSGGWEQFF.

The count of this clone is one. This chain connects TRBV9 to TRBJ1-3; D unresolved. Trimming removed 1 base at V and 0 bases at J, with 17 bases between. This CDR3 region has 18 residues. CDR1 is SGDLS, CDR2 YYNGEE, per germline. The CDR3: CASSVMAGKPNSGNTIYF. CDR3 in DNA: TGTGCCAGCAGCGTAATGGCCGGGAAACCCAACTCTGGAAACACCATATATTTT.

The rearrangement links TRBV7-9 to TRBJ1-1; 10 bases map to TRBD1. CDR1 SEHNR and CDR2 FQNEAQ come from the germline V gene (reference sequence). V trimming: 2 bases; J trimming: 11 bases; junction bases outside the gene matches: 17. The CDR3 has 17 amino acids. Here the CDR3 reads CASSLLFLTGGANKAFF. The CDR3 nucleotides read TGTGCCAGCAGCTTACTTTTTTTGACAGGGGGCGCGAATAAGGCTTTCTTT.

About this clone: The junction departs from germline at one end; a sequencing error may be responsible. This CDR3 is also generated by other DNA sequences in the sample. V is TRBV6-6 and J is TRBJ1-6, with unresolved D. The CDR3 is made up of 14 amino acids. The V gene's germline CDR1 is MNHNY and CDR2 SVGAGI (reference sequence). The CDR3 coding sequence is TGTGCCAGCAGTTACGAAGCGATTAATTCGCCCCTCCACTTT. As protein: CASSYEAINSPLHF.

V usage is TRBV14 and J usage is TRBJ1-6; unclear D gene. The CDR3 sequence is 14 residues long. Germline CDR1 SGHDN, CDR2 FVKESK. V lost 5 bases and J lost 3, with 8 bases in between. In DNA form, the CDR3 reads TGTGCCAGCAGCGAGGGAGGCTATAATTCACCCCTCCACTTT. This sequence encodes CASSEGGYNSPLHF.

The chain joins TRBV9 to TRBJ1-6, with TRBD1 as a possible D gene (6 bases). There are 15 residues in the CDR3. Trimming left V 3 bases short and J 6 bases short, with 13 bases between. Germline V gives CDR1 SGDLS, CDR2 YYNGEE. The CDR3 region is CASSAGQFLNSPLHF. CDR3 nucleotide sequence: TGTGCCAGCAGCGCTGGACAGTTCCTTAATTCACCCCTCCACTTT.